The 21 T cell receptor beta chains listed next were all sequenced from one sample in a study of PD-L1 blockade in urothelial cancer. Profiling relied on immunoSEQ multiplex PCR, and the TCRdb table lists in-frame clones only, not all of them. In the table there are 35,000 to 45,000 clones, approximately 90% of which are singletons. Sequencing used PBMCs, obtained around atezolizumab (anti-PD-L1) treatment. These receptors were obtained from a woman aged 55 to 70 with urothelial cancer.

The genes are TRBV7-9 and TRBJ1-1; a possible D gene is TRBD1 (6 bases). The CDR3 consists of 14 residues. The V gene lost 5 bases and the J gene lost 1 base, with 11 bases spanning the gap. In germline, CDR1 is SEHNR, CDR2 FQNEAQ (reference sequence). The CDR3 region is CASSPRGQNTEAFF. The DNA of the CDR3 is TGTGCCAGCAGCCCTAGGGGACAGAACACTGAAGCTTTCTTT.

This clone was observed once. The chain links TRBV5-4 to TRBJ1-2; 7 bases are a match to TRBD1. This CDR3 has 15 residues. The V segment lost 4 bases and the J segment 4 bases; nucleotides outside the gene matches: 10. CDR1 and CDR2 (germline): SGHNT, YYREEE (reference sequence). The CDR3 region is CASSPGPPGGYGYTF. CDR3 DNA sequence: TGTGCCAGCAGCCCGGGACCCCCAGGGGGCTATGGCTACACCTTC.

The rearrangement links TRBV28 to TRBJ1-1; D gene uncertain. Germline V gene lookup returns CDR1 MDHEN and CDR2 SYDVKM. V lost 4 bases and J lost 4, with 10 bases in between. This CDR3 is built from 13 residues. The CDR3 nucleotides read TGTGCCAGCAGTTCACCCCTAGGCACTGAAGCTTTCTTT. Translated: CASSSPLGTEAFF.

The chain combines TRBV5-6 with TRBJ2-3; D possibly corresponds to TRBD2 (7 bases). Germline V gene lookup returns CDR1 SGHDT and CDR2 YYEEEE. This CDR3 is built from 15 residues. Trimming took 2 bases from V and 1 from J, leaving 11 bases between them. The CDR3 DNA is TGTGCCAGCAGCTTTCGGGGGGCCGGCACAGATACGCAGTATTTT. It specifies CASSFRGAGTDTQYF.

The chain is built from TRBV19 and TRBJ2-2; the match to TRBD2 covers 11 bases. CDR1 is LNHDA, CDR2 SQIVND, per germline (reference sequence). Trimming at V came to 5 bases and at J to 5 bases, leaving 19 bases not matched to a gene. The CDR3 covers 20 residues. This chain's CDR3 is CASSSTGTSGTWVVTGELFF. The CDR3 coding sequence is TGTGCCAGTAGTTCTACCGGGACTAGCGGAACGTGGGTTGTAACCGGGGAGCTGTTTTTT.

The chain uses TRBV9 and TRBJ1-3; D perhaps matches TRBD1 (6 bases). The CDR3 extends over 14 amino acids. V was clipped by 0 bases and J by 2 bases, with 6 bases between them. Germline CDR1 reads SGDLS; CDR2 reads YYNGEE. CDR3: CASSVGGPGNTIYF. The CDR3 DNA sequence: TGTGCCAGCAGCGTAGGGGGGCCTGGAAACACCATATATTTT.

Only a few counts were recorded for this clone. This CDR3 is CASSIDPGTRIEAFF. The CDR3 DNA is TGTGCCAGTAGTATAGATCCCGGGACAAGGATTGAAGCTTTCTTT. The V call is TRBV19, the J call TRBJ1-1; D may be TRBD1 (6 bases). CDR3 size: 15 residues. The ends were cut back, 0 bases at V and 7 bases at J, with 15 bases in the middle. Germline loops: CDR1 LNHDA, CDR2 SQIVND (reference sequence).

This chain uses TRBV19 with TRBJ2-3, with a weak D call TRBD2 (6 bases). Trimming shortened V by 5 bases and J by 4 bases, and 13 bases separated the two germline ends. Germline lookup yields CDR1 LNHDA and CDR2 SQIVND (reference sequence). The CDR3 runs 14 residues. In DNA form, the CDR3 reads TGTGCCAGTAGTCTGAATTGGGAGGCAGATACGCAGTATTTT. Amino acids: CASSLNWEADTQYF.

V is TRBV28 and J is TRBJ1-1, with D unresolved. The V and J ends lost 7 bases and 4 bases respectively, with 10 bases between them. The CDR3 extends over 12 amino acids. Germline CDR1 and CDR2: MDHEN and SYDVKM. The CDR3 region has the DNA TGTGCCAGCACCAGGATGGGCACTGAAGCTTTCTTT. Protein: CASTRMGTEAFF.

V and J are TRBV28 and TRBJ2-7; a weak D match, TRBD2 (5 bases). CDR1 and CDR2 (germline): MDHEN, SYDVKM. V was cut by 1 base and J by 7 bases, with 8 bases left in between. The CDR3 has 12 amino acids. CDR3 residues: CASSLFRGEQYF. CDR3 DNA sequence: TGTGCCAGCAGTTTATTCCGGGGTGAGCAGTACTTC.

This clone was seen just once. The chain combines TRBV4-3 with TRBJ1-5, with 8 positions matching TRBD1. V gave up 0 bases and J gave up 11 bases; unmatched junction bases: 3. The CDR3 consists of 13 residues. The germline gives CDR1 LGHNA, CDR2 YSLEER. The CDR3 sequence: CASSQDEGQAQHF. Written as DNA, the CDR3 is TGCGCCAGCAGCCAAGATGAGGGACAGGCCCAGCATTTT.

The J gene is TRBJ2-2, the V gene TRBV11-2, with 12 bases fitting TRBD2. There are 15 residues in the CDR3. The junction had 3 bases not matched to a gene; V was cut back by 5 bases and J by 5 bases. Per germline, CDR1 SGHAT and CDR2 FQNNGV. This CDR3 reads CASSITSGGTGELFF. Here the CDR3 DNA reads TGTGCCAGCAGCATAACTAGCGGGGGGACCGGGGAGCTGTTTTTT. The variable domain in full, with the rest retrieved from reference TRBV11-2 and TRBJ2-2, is EAGVAQSPRYKIIEKRQSVAFWCNPISGHATLYWYQQILGQGPKLLIQFQNNGVVDDSQLPKDRFSAERLKGVDSTLKIQPAKLEDSAVYLCASSITSGGTGELFFGEGSRLTVL.

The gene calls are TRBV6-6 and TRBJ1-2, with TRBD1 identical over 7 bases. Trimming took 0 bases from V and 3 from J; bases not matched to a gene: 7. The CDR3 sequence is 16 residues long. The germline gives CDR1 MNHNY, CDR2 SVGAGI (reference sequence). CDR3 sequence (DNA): TGTGCCAGCAGTTACTCCCAGGGGGACGTATACTATGGCTACACCTTC. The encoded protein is CASSYSQGDVYYGYTF.

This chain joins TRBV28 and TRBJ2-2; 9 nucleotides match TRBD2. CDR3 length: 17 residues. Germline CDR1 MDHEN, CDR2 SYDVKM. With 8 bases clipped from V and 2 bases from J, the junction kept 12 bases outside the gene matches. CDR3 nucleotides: TGTGCCAGCGGAGGACTAGCGCTCAACCCAAACACCGGGGAGCTGTTTTTT. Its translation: CASGGLALNPNTGELFF. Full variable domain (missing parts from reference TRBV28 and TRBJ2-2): DVKVTQSSRYLVKRTGEKVFLECVQDMDHENMFWYRQDPGLGLRLIYFSYDVKMKEKGDIPEGYSVSREKKERFSLILESASTNQTSMYLCASGGLALNPNTGELFFGEGSRLTVL.

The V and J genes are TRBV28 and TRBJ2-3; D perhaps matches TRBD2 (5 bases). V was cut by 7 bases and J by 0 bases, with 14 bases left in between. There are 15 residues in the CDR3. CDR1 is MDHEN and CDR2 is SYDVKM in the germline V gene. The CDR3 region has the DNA TGTGCCAGCAACTTACGGGGTACTAGCACAGATACGCAGTATTTT. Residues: CASNLRGTSTDTQYF.

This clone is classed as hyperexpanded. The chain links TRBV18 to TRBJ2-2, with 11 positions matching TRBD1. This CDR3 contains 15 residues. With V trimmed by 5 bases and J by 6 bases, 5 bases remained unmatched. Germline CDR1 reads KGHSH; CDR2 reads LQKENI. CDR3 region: CASSGQGAAAGELFF. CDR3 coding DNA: TGTGCCAGCTCAGGACAGGGGGCTGCGGCCGGGGAGCTGTTTTTT. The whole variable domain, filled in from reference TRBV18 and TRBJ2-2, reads NAGVMQNPRHLVRRRGQEARLRCSPMKGHSHVYWYRQLPEEGLKFMVYLQKENIIDESGMPKERFSAEFPKEGPSILRIQQVVRGDSAAYFCASSGQGAAAGELFFGEGSRLTVL.

The CDR3 nucleotides read TGTGCCAGCAGCCATCCTAGCGGGTATTACGAGCAGTACTTC. This translates into CASSHPSGYYEQYF. The gene calls are TRBV14 and TRBJ2-7, with 8 bases matching TRBD2. CDR3 size: 14 residues. The V gene's germline CDR1 is SGHDN and CDR2 FVKESK. V was clipped by 3 bases and J by 4 bases; unmatched bases: 5.

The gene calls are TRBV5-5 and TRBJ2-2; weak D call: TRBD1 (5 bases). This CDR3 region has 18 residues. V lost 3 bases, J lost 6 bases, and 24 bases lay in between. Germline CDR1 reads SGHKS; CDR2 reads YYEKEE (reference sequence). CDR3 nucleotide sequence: TGTGCCAGCAGCTCTCACGGGCAGGGCGTTTTAATGGCCGGGGAGCTGTTTTTT. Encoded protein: CASSSHGQGVLMAGELFF.

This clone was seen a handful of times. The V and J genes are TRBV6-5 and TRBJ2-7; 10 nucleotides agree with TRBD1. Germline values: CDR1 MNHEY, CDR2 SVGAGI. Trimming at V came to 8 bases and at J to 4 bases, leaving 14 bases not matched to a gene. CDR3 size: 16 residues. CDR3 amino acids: CASGSVPGQGQYEQYF. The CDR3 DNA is TGTGCCAGCGGTTCCGTGCCGGGACAGGGGCAATACGAGCAGTACTTC.

The DNA of the CDR3 is TGTGCCAGCAGTCCGTCCGGGACAGGGGGCTGGAACTATGGCTACACCTTC. This gives the protein CASSPSGTGGWNYGYTF. The chain employs TRBV27 and TRBJ1-2; TRBD1 matches at 12 bases. CDR3 length equals 17 residues. The junction had 9 bases not matched to a gene; V was cut back by 5 bases and J by 2 bases. Looked up from germline, CDR1 is MNHEY and CDR2 is SMNVEV (reference sequence).

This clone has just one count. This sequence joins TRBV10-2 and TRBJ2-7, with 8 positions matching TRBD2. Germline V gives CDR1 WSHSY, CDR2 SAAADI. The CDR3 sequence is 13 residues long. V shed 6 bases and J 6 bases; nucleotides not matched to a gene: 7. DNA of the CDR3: TGCGCCAGCAGCGTTAGAAGCGGGAGCGAGCAGTACTTC. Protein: CASSVRSGSEQYF.